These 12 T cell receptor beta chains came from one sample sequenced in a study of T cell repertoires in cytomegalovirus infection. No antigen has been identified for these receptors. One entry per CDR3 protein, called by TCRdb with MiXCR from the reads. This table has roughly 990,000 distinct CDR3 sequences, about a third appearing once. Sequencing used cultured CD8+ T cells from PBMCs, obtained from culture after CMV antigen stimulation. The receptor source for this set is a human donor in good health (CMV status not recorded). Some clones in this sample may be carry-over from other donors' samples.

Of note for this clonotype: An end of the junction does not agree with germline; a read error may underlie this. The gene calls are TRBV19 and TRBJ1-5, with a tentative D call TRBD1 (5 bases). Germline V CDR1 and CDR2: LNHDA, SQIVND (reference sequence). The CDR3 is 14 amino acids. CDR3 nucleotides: TGTGCCAGTAGTATTGTGGGGGGAGATCAGCCCCGGCATTTT. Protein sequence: CASSIVGGDQPRHF.

The CDR3 DNA sequence: TGTGCCAGCAGTGAAGGGGGTGAGAACTACGAGCAGTACTTC. As protein: CASSEGGENYEQYF. This chain joins TRBV2 and TRBJ2-7; D gene ambiguous. V was shortened by 1 base and J by 3 bases, with 10 bases between the two germline ends. CDR1 and CDR2 from the germline V gene are SNHLY and FYNNEI. The length of the CDR3 is 14 residues.

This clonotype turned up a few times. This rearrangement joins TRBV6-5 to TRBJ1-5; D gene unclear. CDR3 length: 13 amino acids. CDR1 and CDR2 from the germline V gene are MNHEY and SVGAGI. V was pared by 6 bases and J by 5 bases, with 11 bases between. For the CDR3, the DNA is TGTGCCAGCAGCTACGGACGGGATCAGCCCCAGCATTTT. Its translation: CASSYGRDQPQHF.

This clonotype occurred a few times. This CDR3 is CATYRANYGYTF. In DNA, the CDR3 is TGTGCCACTTACAGGGCTAACTATGGCTACACCTTC. The genes are TRBV15 and TRBJ1-2; possibly TRBD1 for D (6 bases). The CDR3 is 12 amino acids. V was cut by 9 bases and J by 0 bases, with 8 bases left in between. Per germline, CDR1 LNHNV and CDR2 YYDKDF (reference sequence).

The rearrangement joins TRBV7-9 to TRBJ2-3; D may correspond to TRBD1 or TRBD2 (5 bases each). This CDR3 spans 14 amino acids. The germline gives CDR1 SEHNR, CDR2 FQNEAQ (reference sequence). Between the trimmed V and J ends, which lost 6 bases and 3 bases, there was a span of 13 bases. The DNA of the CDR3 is TGTGCCAGCAGGGGGGAGAGCCTTACAGATACGCAGTATTTT. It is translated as CASRGESLTDTQYF.

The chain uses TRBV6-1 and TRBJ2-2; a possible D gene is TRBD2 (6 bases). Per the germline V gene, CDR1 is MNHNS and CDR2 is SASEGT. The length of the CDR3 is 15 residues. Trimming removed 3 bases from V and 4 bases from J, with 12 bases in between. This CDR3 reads CASSDGRWATGELFF. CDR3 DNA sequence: TGTGCCAGCAGTGATGGGAGGTGGGCCACCGGGGAGCTGTTTTTT.

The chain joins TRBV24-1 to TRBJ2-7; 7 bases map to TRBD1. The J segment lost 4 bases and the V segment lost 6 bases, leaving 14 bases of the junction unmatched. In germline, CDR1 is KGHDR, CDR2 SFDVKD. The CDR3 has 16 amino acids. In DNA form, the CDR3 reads TGTGCCACCAGTCCTTACGTGGGACAGAATTTTTACGAGCAGTACTTC. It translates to CATSPYVGQNFYEQYF.

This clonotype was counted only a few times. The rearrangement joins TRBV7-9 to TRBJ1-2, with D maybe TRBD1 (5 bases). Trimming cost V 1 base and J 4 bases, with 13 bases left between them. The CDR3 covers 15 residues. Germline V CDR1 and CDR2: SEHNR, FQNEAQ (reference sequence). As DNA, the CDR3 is TGTGCCAGCAGCTTAGGGGGGGGTATCAGCTATGGCTACACCTTC. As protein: CASSLGGGISYGYTF.

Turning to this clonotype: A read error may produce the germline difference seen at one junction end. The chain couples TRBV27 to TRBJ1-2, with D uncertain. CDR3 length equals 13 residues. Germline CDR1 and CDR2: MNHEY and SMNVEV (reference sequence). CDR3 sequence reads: CANSLVQHYGYTF. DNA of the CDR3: TGTGCCAACAGTTTAGTACAGCACTATGGCTACACCTTC.

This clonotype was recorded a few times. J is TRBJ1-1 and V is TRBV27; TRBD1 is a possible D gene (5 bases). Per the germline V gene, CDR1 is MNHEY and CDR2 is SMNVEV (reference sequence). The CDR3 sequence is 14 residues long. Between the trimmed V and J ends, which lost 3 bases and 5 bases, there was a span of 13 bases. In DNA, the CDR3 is TGTGCCAGCAGTTTGTCCAGGGCCGGGACTGAAGCTTTCTTT. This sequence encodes CASSLSRAGTEAFF.

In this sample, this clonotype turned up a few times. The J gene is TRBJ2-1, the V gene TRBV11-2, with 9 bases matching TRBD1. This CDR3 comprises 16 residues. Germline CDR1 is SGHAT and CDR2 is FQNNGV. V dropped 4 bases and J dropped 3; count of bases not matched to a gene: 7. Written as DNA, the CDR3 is TGTGCCAGCAGCTCCTTGGACAGGGGACGCTACAATGAGCAGTTCTTC. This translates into CASSSLDRGRYNEQFF.

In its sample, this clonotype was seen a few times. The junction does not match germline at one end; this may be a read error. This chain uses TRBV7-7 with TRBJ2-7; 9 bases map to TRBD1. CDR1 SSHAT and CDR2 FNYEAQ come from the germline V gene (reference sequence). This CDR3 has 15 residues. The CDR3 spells CASSPGQGFADEQYF. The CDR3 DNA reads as TGTGCTAGCAGCCCCGGACAGGGGTTTGCCGACGAGCAGTACTTC.